Listed below are T cell receptor beta chains from one sample, sequenced in a study of technical replicates of blood from a handful of donors. Sequencing used immunoSEQ multiplex PCR; TCRdb keeps in-frame clones, though not all of them. The sample has more than 65,000 clones, nearly 96% seen once; the top ten hold more than 0.35%. The sample was T cells isolated from PBMCs. The receptors were sampled from a human donor in good health. CDR3s include the opening cysteine and the closing phenylalanine or tryptophan. D genes are given only for firm matches. For some rows the clone size is stated as once, few or many, or as a class when expanded; others skip it.

V	length	J	D	size	DNA	CDR3
TRBV30	12	TRBJ2-3	NA	NA	TGTGCCTGGAGGGGACTTGCAGATACGCAGTATTTT	CAWRGLADTQYF
TRBV5-8	13	TRBJ1-1	NA	NA	TGTGCCAGCAGCTTTCAGGGAGGTACTGAAGCTTTCTTT	CASSFQGGTEAFF
TRBV4-2	15	TRBJ2-7	TRBD1	NA	TGTGCCAGCAGCCCTTTAGACAGGGGGCCAAACGAGCAGTACTTC	CASSPLDRGPNEQYF
TRBV6-5	16	TRBJ2-3	NA	NA	TGTGCCAGCAGTTACTCCCGGGGGGCCCGCACAGATACGCAGTATTTT	CASSYSRGARTDTQYF
TRBV4-1	15	TRBJ2-1	TRBD2	NA	TGCGCCAGTAGAGTGGCGGGAGGGTACGACAATGAGCAGTTCTTC	CASRVAGGYDNEQFF
TRBV27	13	TRBJ2-7	NA	NA	TGTGCCAGCAGTCCCGGAGACCAGTACGAGCAGTACTTC	CASSPGDQYEQYF
TRBV18	14	TRBJ1-4	NA	NA	TGTGCCAGCTCACAGGGATGGAGGCGGGAAAAACTGTTTTTT	CASSQGWRREKLFF
TRBV7-6	13	TRBJ2-1	NA	NA	TGTGCCAGCGGGAGCGGTCACTACAATGAGCAGTTCTTC	CASGSGHYNEQFF
TRBV7-6	12	TRBJ1-2	NA	NA	TGTGCCAGCAGCTCAGGGGTCTATGGCTACACCTTC	CASSSGVYGYTF
TRBV28	13	TRBJ1-5	NA	NA	TGTGCCACCCAGCGGGACGGCAATCAGCCCCAGCATTTT	CATQRDGNQPQHF
TRBV19	13	TRBJ1-1	NA	NA	TGTGCCAGTAACTCCCACAGTGACACTGAAGCTTTCTTT	CASNSHSDTEAFF
TRBV30	13	TRBJ2-7	TRBD1	NA	TGTGCCTGGAGTAAGGGGACAGGGGAGGAGCAGTACTTC	CAWSKGTGEEQYF
TRBV25-1	13	TRBJ2-5	NA	NA	TGTGCCAGCAGTGATCTAGGCATAGAGACCCAGTACTTC	CASSDLGIETQYF
TRBV5-1	19	TRBJ1-4	NA	NA	TGCGCCAGCAGCTTGGGACAGCTTGGTGGGGTAGCAACTAATGAAAAACTGTTTTTT	CASSLGQLGGVATNEKLFF
TRBV30	12	TRBJ1-1	NA	NA	TGTGCCTGGAGTCCGGGGGATGGCCGCTCTTTCTTT	CAWSPGDGRSFF
TRBV5-4	14	TRBJ2-3	TRBD1	NA	TGTGCCAGCTCGGACAGGGGGCAAGTAGATACGCAGTATTTT	CASSDRGQVDTQYF
TRBV19	14	TRBJ1-1	TRBD1	NA	TGTGCCAGTAGTTTATGGACAGGGAACACTGAAGCTTTCTTT	CASSLWTGNTEAFF
TRBV4-1	14	TRBJ2-7	NA	NA	TGCGCCAGCAGCCAACGTATTAATGCCTACGAGCAGTACTTC	CASSQRINAYEQYF
TRBV15	13	TRBJ2-1	NA	NA	TGTGCCACCAGCCATCTACCCTACAATGAGCAGTTCTTC	CATSHLPYNEQFF
TRBV6-5	15	TRBJ2-7	TRBD2	once	TGTGCCAGCAGTTTTGGACTAGCGGGAGGTGGCGAGCAGTACTTC	CASSFGLAGGGEQYF
TRBV19	14	TRBJ2-7	NA	NA	TGTGCCAGTAGTATTCGACATACGCGCTACGAGCAGTACTTC	CASSIRHTRYEQYF
TRBV6-1	14	TRBJ2-1	NA	NA	TGTGCCAGCACTCCCGGCGACTATATAAATGAGCAGTTCTTC	CASTPGDYINEQFF
TRBV5-1	18	TRBJ2-7	NA	NA	TGCGCCAGCAGCTTAAGGGATTCTGGCGGGCCCACCTCCTACGAGCAGTACTTC	CASSLRDSGGPTSYEQYF
TRBV10-1	15	TRBJ2-1	NA	NA	TGCGCCAGCAGTGAGGGGGGGACAGCATACAATGAGCAGTTCTTC	CASSEGGTAYNEQFF
TRBV12-5	16	TRBJ2-3	TRBD2	NA	TGTGCTAGTGGTTTGGGGGCTAGCGGGAGGGCAGATACGCAGTATTTT	CASGLGASGRADTQYF
TRBV7-8	13	TRBJ2-7	TRBD1	NA	TGTGCCAGCAGCTCCACAGGGGGCTACGAGCAGTACTTC	CASSSTGGYEQYF
TRBV4-3	13	TRBJ1-5	NA	NA	TGCGCCAGCAGCCAACACCTAAATCAGCCCCAGCATTTT	CASSQHLNQPQHF
TRBV29-1	13	TRBJ2-7	TRBD2	NA	TGCAGCGTTGCACTAGCGGGATTACACGAGCAGTACTTC	CSVALAGLHEQYF
TRBV11-3	12	TRBJ2-1	NA	NA	TGTGCCAGCACTAGCTCCTACAATGAGCAGTTCTTC	CASTSSYNEQFF
TRBV11-2	16	TRBJ2-5	NA	NA	TGTGCCAGCAGCTATTTCTCGTCTAGCGCGCAAGAGACCCAGTACTTC	CASSYFSSSAQETQYF
TRBV25-1	15	TRBJ2-1	NA	NA	TGTGCCAGCAGTGAATTAAAGAGCTCCTACAATGAGCAGTTCTTC	CASSELKSSYNEQFF
TRBV25-1	17	TRBJ2-5	TRBD1	NA	TGTGCCAGCAGTGAATACCCGACAGGGGCGCAGCAAGAGACCCAGTACTTC	CASSEYPTGAQQETQYF
TRBV18	12	TRBJ2-7	TRBD2	NA	TGTGCCAGCTCGCCCAGCGGGAGCGAGCAGTACTTC	CASSPSGSEQYF
TRBV4-2	15	TRBJ1-3	TRBD1	NA	TGTGCCAGCAGCCCCACAGGGGGCTCTGGAAACACCATATATTTT	CASSPTGGSGNTIYF
TRBV5-1	16	TRBJ1-2	NA	NA	TGCGCCAGCAGCTCTGGGGGGACCGAACTGGGCTATGGCTACACCTTC	CASSSGGTELGYGYTF
TRBV27	12	TRBJ1-5	TRBD1	once	TGTGCCAGCCAGGGGGTTAATCAGCCCCAGCATTTT	CASQGVNQPQHF
TRBV10-1	14	TRBJ2-3	NA	NA	TGCGCCAGCAGTGAGAGTCGCGTAACAGATACGCAGTATTTT	CASSESRVTDTQYF
TRBV14	14	TRBJ2-2	NA	few	TGTGCCAGCAGCCAATTCGAGGGCTCCGGGGAGCTGTTTTTT	CASSQFEGSGELFF
TRBV7-3	16	TRBJ2-3	NA	NA	TGTGCCAGCAGCTTAAGGTCGGGAGAGGGGTCAGATACGCAGTATTTT	CASSLRSGEGSDTQYF
TRBV27	13	TRBJ1-1	NA	NA	TGTGCCAGCAGTTTGAGGCAAGTTGAGGAAGCTTTCTTT	CASSLRQVEEAFF
TRBV23-1	17	TRBJ2-5	TRBD2	NA	TGCGCCAGCAGTCAATCGTTCCTAGCGGGAGACCAAGAGACCCAGTACTTC	CASSQSFLAGDQETQYF
TRBV6-5	15	TRBJ1-2	NA	NA	TGTGCCAGCAGTTACGCAGGGCAGACGAACTATGGCTACACCTTC	CASSYAGQTNYGYTF
TRBV6-1	14	TRBJ2-1	NA	NA	TGTGCCAGCAGTGAAAGTGGGTCGTGGAGTGAGCAGTTCTTC	CASSESGSWSEQFF
TRBV28	12	TRBJ2-7	NA	NA	TGTGCCAGCAGGGCTTTTCCCTACGAGCAGTACTTC	CASRAFPYEQYF
TRBV7-9	14	TRBJ2-7	NA	NA	TGTGCCAGCAGCTTACGGAGGCCAGCCTACGAGCAGTACTTC	CASSLRRPAYEQYF
TRBV9	11	TRBJ2-1	NA	NA	TGTGCCAGCGGGCTAAACAATGAGCAGTTCTTC	CASGLNNEQFF
TRBV30	12	TRBJ2-3	NA	NA	TGTGCCTGGCTGCTGACTTACGGTACGCAGTATTTT	CAWLLTYGTQYF
TRBV5-6	15	TRBJ2-1	TRBD2	NA	TGTGCCAGCAGCCGCTGGACTAGTAATAACCATGAGCAGTTCTTC	CASSRWTSNNHEQFF
TRBV9	16	TRBJ2-3	NA	NA	TGTGCCAGCAGCGTTTCCGGGGTACAGGGATCAGATACGCAGTATTTT	CASSVSGVQGSDTQYF
TRBV4-2	14	TRBJ2-7	NA	NA	TGTGCCAGCAGCCAAACGGCAGGGACCTACGAGCAGTACTTC	CASSQTAGTYEQYF
TRBV5-6	18	TRBJ2-1	TRBD2	once	TGTGCCAGCAGCCGCATACCGGGACTAGTAAGCTCCTACAATGAGCAGTTCTTC	CASSRIPGLVSSYNEQFF